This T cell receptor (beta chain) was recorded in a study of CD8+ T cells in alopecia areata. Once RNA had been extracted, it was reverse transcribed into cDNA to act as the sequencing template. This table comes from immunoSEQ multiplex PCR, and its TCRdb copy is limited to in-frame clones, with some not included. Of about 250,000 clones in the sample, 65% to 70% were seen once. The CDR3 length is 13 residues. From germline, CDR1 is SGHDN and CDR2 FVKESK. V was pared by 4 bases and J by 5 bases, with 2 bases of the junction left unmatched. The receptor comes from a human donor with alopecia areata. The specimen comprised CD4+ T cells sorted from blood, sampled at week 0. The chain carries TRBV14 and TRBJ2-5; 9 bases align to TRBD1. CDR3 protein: CASSRGQGETQYF. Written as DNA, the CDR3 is TGTGCCAGCAGCCGCGGACAGGGGGAGACCCAGTACTTC.